This T cell receptor (beta chain) appears in the sequencing data of a study of cytomegalovirus exposure and HLA in healthy donors. V was pared by 5 bases and J by 4 bases, with 24 bases between. Germline loops: CDR1 MDHEN, CDR2 SYDVKM. The CDR3 has 17 residues. Sequencing was performed with immunoSEQ multiplex PCR; in TCRdb, only in-frame clones are kept and a portion is missing. The sample records 150,000 to 170,000 clones, more than 70% being singletons. The receptor was isolated from a human donor in good health. V and J are TRBV28 and TRBJ2-7; tentative D call: TRBD1 (6 bases). The specimen was PBMCs. CDR3 coding DNA: TGTGCCAGCAGTCCATCGACAGGTTCCCTATATGGATACGAGCAGTACTTC. Translating it yields CASSPSTGSLYGYEQYF.